Below, 8 T cell receptor beta chains from the same sample are listed, as sequenced in a study of blood T cells in healthy people across ages. Using a J-beta primer mix together with a sample-barcoded 5' primer, a second PCR was run for roughly 6 to 11 cycles. TCRdb analysed the 5' RACE reads with MiXCR anew, one entry per CDR3 protein. The table records about a million distinct CDR3 sequences, roughly 47% of them present only once. The source material was blood. The receptors derive from a woman in her fifties or sixties in good health.

V usage is TRBV2 and J usage is TRBJ2-7; 8 nucleotides align to TRBD1. This CDR3 contains 15 residues. After removal of 7 bases from V and 0 bases from J, the junction contained 8 bases not matched to a gene. Germline CDR1 reads SNHLY; CDR2 reads FYNNEI. Written as DNA, the CDR3 is TGTGCCAGCATCCAAGGGGACAGGAGCTCCTACGAGCAGTACTTC. Translating it yields CASIQGDRSSYEQYF.

This clonotype appeared a few times. CDR3 sequence (DNA): TGTGCCAGCAGCGGACCGGGACGGATTGAAAAACTGTTTTTT. Amino acids: CASSGPGRIEKLFF. This chain uses TRBV7-9 with TRBJ1-4; a weak D match, TRBD1 (5 bases). Germline V lookup: CDR1 SEHNR, CDR2 FQNEAQ (reference sequence). The CDR3 contains 14 residues. Trimming removed 5 bases from V and 7 bases from J, with 14 bases in between. Drawing the rest from reference TRBV7-9 and TRBJ1-4, the complete variable domain is DTGVSQNPRHKITKRGQNVTFRCDPISEHNRLYWYRQTLGQGPEFLTYFQNEAQLEKSRLLSDRFSAERPKGSFSTLEIQRTEQGDSAMYLCASSGPGRIEKLFFGSGTQLSVL.

A few counts support this clonotype. A junction end diverges from the germline sequence, so it may reflect a read error. This chain joins TRBV5-1 and TRBJ2-6, with D maybe TRBD1 (6 bases). CDR1 and CDR2 from the germline V gene are SGHRS and YFSETQ. The CDR3 is 15 residues long. The CDR3: CASKMGASGANVPTF. The CDR3, as DNA: TGCGCCAGCAAAATGGGGGCCTCTGGGGCCAACGTCCCGACTTTC.

The V call is TRBV20-1, the J call TRBJ2-7, with a tentative D call TRBD2 (6 bases). Matching the DNA end better, TRBJ2-4 makes the J call doubtful. CDR1 and CDR2 (germline): DFQATT, SNEGSKA (reference sequence). The CDR3 sequence is 12 residues long. CDR3 residues: CSARGRENIQYF. The DNA for the CDR3 is TGCAGTGCTAGAGGGAGGGAAAACATTCAGTACTTC.

V gene TRBV12-3 or TRBV12-4 combines with J gene TRBJ2-3, with 11 bases aligning to TRBD2. J gave up 5 bases and V 4 bases, and 8 bases lay outside the gene matches. This CDR3 region has 16 residues. The CDR3 nucleotides are TGTGCCAGCAGTTCCCTAGCGGGGGGAGGAAAAGATACGCAGTATTTT. This codes for CASSSLAGGGKDTQYF.

V gene TRBV20-1 combines with J gene TRBJ1-2; a weak D match, TRBD1 (5 bases). V was shortened by 0 bases and J by 1 base, with 9 bases between the two germline ends. CDR1 and CDR2 from the germline V gene are DFQATT and SNEGSKA (reference sequence). The CDR3 is 14 residues long. In nucleotides, the CDR3 is TGCAGTGCTAGAGATTCGGGGCGTAACTATGGCTACACCTTC. It is translated as CSARDSGRNYGYTF.

This clonotype was counted a few times. V gene TRBV4-1 combines with J gene TRBJ2-7, with D perhaps matching TRBD2 (5 bases). Between the trimmed V and J ends, which lost 0 bases and 3 bases, there was a span of 15 bases. Germline CDR1 MGHRA, CDR2 YSYEKL. This CDR3 contains 16 residues. This CDR3 reads CASSQDPSLANYEQYF. In DNA, the CDR3 is TGCGCCAGCAGCCAAGATCCCTCCCTAGCTAACTACGAGCAGTACTTC.

The chain is built from TRBV3-1 and TRBJ2-3; 7 bases map to TRBD2. CDR1 and CDR2 (germline): LGHDT, YNNKEL (reference sequence). The CDR3 has 17 residues. J lost 6 bases, V lost 0 bases, and 12 bases had no gene match. The CDR3 DNA sequence: TGTGCCAGCAGCCAAGAGACACCGGGACTATATGGGGATACGCAGTATTTT. Translated: CASSQETPGLYGDTQYF.